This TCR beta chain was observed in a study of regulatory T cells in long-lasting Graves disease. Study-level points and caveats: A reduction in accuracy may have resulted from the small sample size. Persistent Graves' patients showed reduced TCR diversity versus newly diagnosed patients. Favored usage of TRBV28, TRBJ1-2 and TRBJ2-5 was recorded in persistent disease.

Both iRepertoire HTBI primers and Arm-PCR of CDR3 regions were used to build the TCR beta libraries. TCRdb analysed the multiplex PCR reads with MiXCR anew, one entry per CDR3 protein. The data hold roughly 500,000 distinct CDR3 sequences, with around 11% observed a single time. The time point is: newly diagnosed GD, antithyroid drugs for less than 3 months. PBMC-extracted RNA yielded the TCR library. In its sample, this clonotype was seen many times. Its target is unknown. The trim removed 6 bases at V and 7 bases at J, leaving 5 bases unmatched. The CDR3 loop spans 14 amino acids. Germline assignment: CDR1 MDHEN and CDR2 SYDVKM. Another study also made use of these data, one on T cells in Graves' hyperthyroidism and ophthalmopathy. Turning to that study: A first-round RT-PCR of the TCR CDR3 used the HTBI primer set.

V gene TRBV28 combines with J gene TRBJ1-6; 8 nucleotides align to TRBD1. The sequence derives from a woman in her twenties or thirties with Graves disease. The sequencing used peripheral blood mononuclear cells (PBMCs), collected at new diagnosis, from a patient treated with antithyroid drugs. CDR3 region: CASRNPGGNSPLHF. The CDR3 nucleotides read TGTGCCAGCAGAAACCCAGGGGGCAATTCACCCCTCCACTTT.